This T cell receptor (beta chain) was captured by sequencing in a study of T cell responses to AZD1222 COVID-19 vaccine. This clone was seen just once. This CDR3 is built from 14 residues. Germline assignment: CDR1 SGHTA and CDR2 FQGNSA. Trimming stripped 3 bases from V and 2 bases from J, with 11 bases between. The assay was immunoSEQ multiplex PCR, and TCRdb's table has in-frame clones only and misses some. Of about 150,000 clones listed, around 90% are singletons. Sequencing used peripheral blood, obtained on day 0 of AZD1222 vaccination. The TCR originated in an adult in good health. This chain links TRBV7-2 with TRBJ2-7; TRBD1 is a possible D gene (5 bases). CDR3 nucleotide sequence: TGTGCCAGCAGCTTCGATACAGGAACCTACGAGCAGTACTTC. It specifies CASSFDTGTYEQYF.